This TCR beta chain was observed in a study of shared clonotypes between healthy human individuals. Turning to the study itself: CD4 naive and memory got three plates each, CD8 naive two, CD8 memory one.

Details on this clone: Its target is unknown.

Losses at the gene ends were 6 bases for V and 5 bases for J; bases not matched to a gene: 13. CDR1 SQVTM and CDR2 ANQGSEA come from the germline V gene. The CDR3 spans 15 residues. TCRdb's table, derived via immunoSEQ multiplex PCR, lists solely in-frame clones and lacks some. The sample lists 2 million to 2.5 million clones; roughly 96% were seen once. Study conclusions and caveats: Naive CD4 clonotypes overlapped across several donors at approximately 5%.

The receptor comes from a man in his late teens or twenties in good health. The sequenced sample was naive CD4+ T cells sorted from blood. The subset denotes: CD45RA+ positively selected. V is TRBV29-1 and J is TRBJ2-5, with TRBD2 matching 9 bases. The CDR3 DNA sequence: TGCAGCGTCGCCCCGACTAGCGGACCCTCGGAGACCCAGTACTTC. As protein: CSVAPTSGPSETQYF. The entire variable domain, with the rest obtained from reference TRBV29-1 and TRBJ2-5, is as follows: SAVISQKPSRDICQRGTSLTIQCQVDSQVTMMFWYRQQPGQSLTLIATANQGSEATYESGFVIDKFPISRPNLTFSTLTVSNMSPEDSSIYLCSVAPTSGPSETQYFGPGTRLLVL.